Shown below are 27 T cell receptor beta chains from a single sample sequenced in a study of T cell changes during pregnancy in multiple sclerosis. Here immunoSEQ multiplex PCR was the method, and the copy in TCRdb shows in-frame clones only, minus some. This table has roughly 110,000 clones, roughly nine tenths appearing once. This specimen consisted of peripheral blood, obtained before pregnancy. The receptor set was obtained from a female donor with multiple sclerosis, enrolled in a pregnancy study.

The chain has TRBV9 and TRBJ2-3; 7 nucleotides align to TRBD2. Per the germline V gene, CDR1 is SGDLS and CDR2 is YYNGEE. The CDR3 sequence is 16 residues long. V dropped 3 bases and J dropped 1; count of bases not matched to a gene: 8. The CDR3 DNA follows: TGTGCCAGCAGCGCTCGCGGGGGTTGGGGCACAGATACGCAGTATTTT. The encoded protein is CASSARGGWGTDTQYF.

The DNA of the CDR3 is TGTGCCAGCAGTTTAGACATCCCGAACACCGGGGAGCTGTTTTTT. Protein product: CASSLDIPNTGELFF. The J gene is TRBJ2-2, the V gene TRBV5-6; D uncertain. This CDR3 has 15 residues. Deletions cut 5 bases from V and 0 bases from J, with 11 bases between. The germline CDR1 and CDR2 sequences are SGHDT and YYEEEE.

The chain couples TRBV19 to TRBJ2-4; D remains ambiguous. The CDR3 sequence is 14 residues long. V lost 1 base to trimming and J lost 0 bases, with 4 bases between them. Germline-derived CDR1 and CDR2 are LNHDA and SQIVND (reference sequence). The CDR3 here is CASSIAGAKNIQYF. The CDR3 DNA sequence: TGTGCCAGTAGTATAGCGGGAGCCAAAAACATTCAGTACTTC.

This CDR3 is CASSSYGLAGGDTQYF. CDR3 nucleotide sequence: TGTGCCAGTAGCTCTTATGGGCTAGCGGGAGGAGATACGCAGTATTTT. The rearrangement uses TRBV19 and TRBJ2-3, with 11 bases aligning to TRBD2. The CDR3 has 16 residues. Losses at the gene ends were 6 bases for V and 5 bases for J; bases not matched to a gene: 10. In germline, CDR1 is LNHDA, CDR2 SQIVND (reference sequence).

The chain couples TRBV5-6 to TRBJ1-2; D unresolved. Germline V gene sequence: CDR1 SGHDT, CDR2 YYEEEE. The CDR3 length is 16 residues. Between the trimmed V and J ends, which lost 1 base and 8 bases, there was a span of 21 bases. The CDR3 is CASSLKLREEISGYTF. The DNA for the CDR3 is TGTGCCAGCAGCTTGAAGTTGAGGGAGGAGATAAGCGGCTACACCTTC.

The CDR3 DNA sequence: TGTGCCAGCAGTTACGACGGGTACACTGAAGCTTTCTTT. It translates to CASSYDGYTEAFF. The chain has TRBV6-5 and TRBJ1-1, with D hard to call. Germline CDR1 reads MNHEY; CDR2 reads SVGAGI. Trimming shortened V by 2 bases and J by 3 bases, and 7 bases separated the two germline ends. The CDR3 contains 13 residues.

The gene calls are TRBV21-1 and TRBJ2-5; the D call of TRBD1 is as the table states it, not checked on the DNA. TRBV21-1 is noted as a pseudogene. This CDR3 has 15 residues. The CDR3 sequence: CASSYEGQIQETQYF. CDR3 coding DNA: TGTGCCAGCAGCTATGAGGGACAGATTCAAGAGACCCAGTACTTC.

This clone was observed a single time. The chain recombines TRBV11-1 with TRBJ1-1; 7 nucleotides line up with TRBD1. The trim removed 4 bases at V and 1 base at J, leaving 6 bases unmatched. Germline V gives CDR1 SGHAT, CDR2 FQDESV (reference sequence). The CDR3 is 15 amino acids. The CDR3 nucleotides read TGTGCCAGCAGCTCTACAGGGGCCTCGAACACTGAAGCTTTCTTT. It yields the protein CASSSTGASNTEAFF.

This clone was picked up one time. The chain recombines TRBV2 with TRBJ2-5, with TRBD1 matching over 8 bases. Germline trimming cut 8 bases from V and 4 bases from J; bases unmatched to any gene: 9. There are 14 residues in the CDR3. The germline gives CDR1 SNHLY, CDR2 FYNNEI. The CDR3: CASSEDRVRETQYF. DNA for the CDR3: TGTGCCAGCTCAGAGGACAGGGTGAGAGAGACCCAGTACTTC.

The chain couples TRBV5-6 to TRBJ1-1; maybe TRBD1 (5 bases). The germline V and J ends were trimmed by 4 bases and 4 bases, with 17 bases remaining between them. There are 15 residues in the CDR3. Germline V gene sequence: CDR1 SGHDT, CDR2 YYEEEE. CDR3 sequence reads: CASSPRQILTTEAFF. CDR3 sequence (DNA): TGTGCCAGCAGCCCACGACAGATATTGACCACTGAAGCTTTCTTT. The complete variable domain, with remaining parts taken from reference TRBV5-6 and TRBJ1-1, reads DAGVTQSPTHLIKTRGQQVTLRCSPKSGHDTVSWYQQALGQGPQFIFQYYEEEERQRGNFPDRFSGHQFPNYSSELNVNALLLGDSALYLCASSPRQILTTEAFFGQGTRLTVV.

The V and J genes are TRBV5-1 and TRBJ2-1; the match to TRBD2 covers 13 bases. CDR1 and CDR2 (germline): SGHRS, YFSETQ. J lost 0 bases, V lost 5 bases, and 5 bases had no gene match. The CDR3 sequence is 17 residues long. CDR3 sequence reads: CASSRLAGGYSYNEQFF. CDR3 in DNA: TGCGCCAGCAGTAGACTAGCGGGGGGATACTCCTACAATGAGCAGTTCTTC.

The V and J genes are TRBV9 and TRBJ2-4, with a weak D call TRBD1 (8 bases). Per germline, CDR1 SGDLS and CDR2 YYNGEE. The length of the CDR3 is 15 residues. Trimming shortened V by 4 bases and J by 6 bases, and 17 bases separated the two germline ends. CDR3 coding DNA: TGTGCCAGCAGCCGGACAGGGAGGGACTTAAACATTCAGTACTTC. Translating it yields CASSRTGRDLNIQYF.

The chain joins TRBV14 to TRBJ2-5; 10 bases are shared with TRBD2. V dropped 3 bases and J dropped 5; count of bases not matched to a gene: 6. Germline values: CDR1 SGHDN, CDR2 FVKESK. This CDR3 comprises 15 residues. The CDR3 sequence is CASSHITSGIETQYF. The CDR3 nucleotides are TGTGCCAGCAGCCACATTACTAGCGGGATTGAGACCCAGTACTTC. Drawing the rest from reference TRBV14 and TRBJ2-5, the complete variable domain is EAGVTQFPSHSVIEKGQTVTLRCDPISGHDNLYWYRRVMGKEIKFLLHFVKESKQDESGMPNNRFLAERTGGTYSTLKVQPAELEDSGVYFCASSHITSGIETQYFGPGTRLLVL.

The chain employs TRBV5-1 and TRBJ2-1; TRBD2 agrees at 9 bases. CDR1 is SGHRS and CDR2 is YFSETQ in the germline V gene. The length of the CDR3 is 17 residues. V dropped 2 bases and J dropped 0; count of bases not matched to a gene: 6. The DNA of the CDR3 is TGCGCCAGCAGCTTTCCTCTAGCGGGACCCTCCTACAATGAGCAGTTCTTC. Translating it yields CASSFPLAGPSYNEQFF. Complete variable domain (other parts from reference TRBV5-1 and TRBJ2-1): KAGVTQTPRYLIKTRGQQVTLSCSPISGHRSVSWYQQTPGQGLQFLFEYFSETQRNKGNFPGRFSGRQFSNSRSEMNVSTLELGDSALYLCASSFPLAGPSYNEQFFGPGTRLTVL.

CDR3 bases: TGTGCCAGCAGTCTATACAGGGATTGGGGCTACACCTTC. This gives the protein CASSLYRDWGYTF. This chain uses TRBV6-5 with TRBJ1-2; possible D gene TRBD1, 6 bases. Trimming stripped 5 bases from V and 8 bases from J, with 15 bases between. CDR3 length: 13 residues. Germline CDR1 reads MNHEY; CDR2 reads SVGAGI.

The chain couples TRBV10-3 to TRBJ2-5; D is unresolved. The CDR3 totals 16 residues. Trimming took off 2 bases at V and 2 bases at J, with 15 bases between the two ends. CDR1 ENHRY and CDR2 SYGVKD come from the germline V gene. The CDR3 protein is CAISEGSSQVQETQYF. DNA for the CDR3: TGTGCCATCAGTGAGGGTTCAAGCCAAGTGCAAGAGACCCAGTACTTC.

The chain couples TRBV5-4 to TRBJ1-2, with D perhaps matching TRBD1 (6 bases). Germline values: CDR1 SGHNT, CDR2 YYREEE (reference sequence). CDR3 length: 15 amino acids. Trimming took 0 bases from V and 4 from J, leaving 13 bases between them. CDR3 nucleotides: TGTGCCAGCAGCTTGGAAACAGGGAGGGGCTATGGCTACACCTTC. Amino acid sequence: CASSLETGRGYGYTF.

This chain's CDR3 is CASSPRHGETQYF. The CDR3 DNA reads TGTGCCAGCTCACCGCGGCATGGAGAGACCCAGTACTTC. The chain couples TRBV18 to TRBJ2-5; D is unresolved. The V end lost 3 bases, the J end lost 4 bases, and 9 bases lay between the germline ends. CDR3 length: 13 residues. CDR1 and CDR2 from the germline V gene are KGHSH and LQKENI.

V gene TRBV5-5 combines with J gene TRBJ2-7; D remains ambiguous. V lost 4 bases and J lost 1, with 6 bases in between. Germline V lookup: CDR1 SGHKS, CDR2 YYEKEE (reference sequence). The CDR3 has 12 residues. The CDR3 sequence: CASSGRSYEQYF. The CDR3 bases are TGTGCCAGCAGCGGCCGATCCTACGAGCAGTACTTC.

The chain joins TRBV19 to TRBJ2-5; 10 nucleotides agree with TRBD2. The V and J ends lost 6 bases and 5 bases, in that order; junction bases with no gene match: 6. Per the germline V gene, CDR1 is LNHDA and CDR2 is SQIVND (reference sequence). This CDR3 region has 14 residues. Written as DNA, the CDR3 is TGTGCCAGTAGCGCCACTAGCGGGAAGGAGACCCAGTACTTC. This encodes CASSATSGKETQYF.

This chain uses TRBV6-9 with TRBJ2-1; possibly TRBD2 for D (5 bases). Germline loops: CDR1 MNHGY, CDR2 SVAAGI. V shed 7 bases and J shed 6 bases, with 25 bases lying between them. The CDR3 has 17 residues. CDR3 nucleotide sequence: TGTGCCAGCAACCCAGGCGAACCGACTACCCGCCCCAATGAGCAGTTCTTC. This codes for CASNPGEPTTRPNEQFF.

The rearrangement joins TRBV6-1 to TRBJ2-3, with TRBD2 identical over 10 bases. The CDR3 totals 15 residues. V shed 4 bases, J shed 5 bases, and the junction held 6 bases outside the gene matches. Per germline, CDR1 MNHNS and CDR2 SASEGT. The CDR3 nucleotides are TGTGCCAGCAGTGTTCAGCGGGGGGGCAGAGATACGCAGTATTTT. Translated, it gives CASSVQRGGRDTQYF.

This clone has just one count. This chain links TRBV18 with TRBJ2-7, with TRBD1 matching 8 bases. Germline assignment: CDR1 KGHSH and CDR2 LQKENI. V lost 5 bases to trimming and J lost 5 bases; unmatched junction nucleotides: 11. CDR3 length: 15 residues. As DNA, the CDR3 is TGTGCCAGCTCAGTTCAGGACAGGGTCGGGAACGAGCAGTACTTC. Translation gives CASSVQDRVGNEQYF.

The V and J genes are TRBV7-2 and TRBJ2-1; 12 bases match TRBD2. This CDR3 region has 14 residues. Germline CDR1 and CDR2: SGHTA and FQGNSA. V lost 6 bases, J lost 9 bases, and 6 bases stayed unmatched. As DNA, the CDR3 is TGTGCCAGCAGTCTAGCGGGGGGGCACGCTGAGCAGTTCTTC. Translating gives CASSLAGGHAEQFF.

This clone turned up a few times. The V call is TRBV19, the J call TRBJ1-2; 7 nucleotides line up with TRBD1. With V trimmed by 5 bases and J by 1 base, 7 bases remained unmatched. This CDR3 contains 15 residues. Germline CDR1 and CDR2: LNHDA and SQIVND (reference sequence). In DNA form, the CDR3 reads TGTGCCAGTAGTCGTCCCGGGACAGTTAACTATGGCTACACCTTC. It yields the protein CASSRPGTVNYGYTF.

The gene calls are TRBV5-1 and TRBJ1-2; TRBD1 might be the D (6 bases). V was cut by 0 bases and J by 4 bases, with 10 bases left in between. The germline V gene encodes CDR1 SGHRS and CDR2 YFSETQ. This CDR3 is built from 14 residues. CDR3 in amino acids: CASSLEDSSYGYTF. The CDR3 region has the DNA TGCGCCAGCAGCTTGGAGGACAGTAGCTATGGCTACACCTTC.

V and J are TRBV28 and TRBJ2-1; D possibly corresponds to TRBD2 (6 bases). The CDR3 length is 17 residues. Germline assignment: CDR1 MDHEN and CDR2 SYDVKM. The V gene lost 3 bases and the J gene lost 2 bases, with 17 bases spanning the gap. The CDR3 sequence: CASSLALIAVTYNEQFF. For the CDR3, the DNA is TGTGCCAGCAGTTTGGCCCTCATAGCGGTTACCTACAATGAGCAGTTCTTC.